A single sample is the source of the 15 T cell receptor beta chains below, sequenced in a study of CD8+ T cells in alopecia areata. Stated treatment: oral pan-JAK inhibitor, 5-10 mg twice daily. Following extraction, RNA underwent reverse transcription to cDNA, which served as the sequencing template. The method was immunoSEQ multiplex PCR; TCRdb's version includes in-frame clones alone and lacks a portion of them. The table has about 190,000 clones, 60% to 70% seen once. This sample comprised CD4+ T cells sorted from blood, obtained at week 4, from a patient treated with tofacitinib. The receptor set was obtained from a human donor with alopecia areata.

The rearrangement links TRBV5-1 to TRBJ1-2; maybe TRBD1 (5 bases). This CDR3 has 15 residues. Deletions cut 4 bases from V and 4 bases from J, with 17 bases between. Germline-derived CDR1 and CDR2 are SGHRS and YFSETQ. In DNA form, the CDR3 reads TGCGCCAGCAGCATTCCCCTTGGGGGGAGCTATGGCTACACCTTC. This codes for CASSIPLGGSYGYTF.

The rearrangement uses TRBV7-8 and TRBJ2-3, with D unclear. V was shortened by 4 bases and J by 1 base, with 15 bases between the two germline ends. CDR3 length: 16 residues. The germline CDR1 and CDR2 sequences are SGHVS and FQNEAQ. The CDR3 reads CASSSLRSRGTDTQYF. CDR3 bases: TGTGCCAGCAGCTCCCTTCGATCTAGAGGCACAGATACGCAGTATTTT.

J is TRBJ2-1 and V is TRBV5-4; 11 bases align to TRBD2. With V trimmed by 6 bases and J by 7 bases, 6 bases remained unmatched. Germline V CDR1 and CDR2: SGHNT, YYREEE (reference sequence). The CDR3 totals 14 residues. This chain's CDR3 is CASILAGGRNEQFF. The CDR3 DNA sequence: TGTGCCAGCATCTTAGCGGGGGGGAGGAATGAGCAGTTCTTC.

The rearrangement links TRBV7-2 to TRBJ1-5; D remains unclear. V shed 1 base and J shed 2 bases, with 9 bases lying between them. The CDR3 is 15 residues long. The germline CDR1 and CDR2 sequences are SGHTA and FQGNSA. The CDR3 region is CASSLGRPRNQPQHF. The CDR3 nucleotides read TGTGCCAGCAGCTTAGGCCGTCCGCGCAATCAGCCCCAGCATTTT.

The V gene is TRBV29-1, the J gene TRBJ2-7; TRBD2 matches at 9 bases. This CDR3 comprises 14 residues. Per germline, CDR1 SQVTM and CDR2 ANQGSEA. Germline trimming cut 2 bases from V and 3 bases from J; bases unmatched to any gene: 5. CDR3 sequence reads: CSVEMAGGGYEQYF. For the CDR3, the DNA is TGCAGCGTTGAAATGGCGGGAGGGGGCTACGAGCAGTACTTC.

The V and J genes are TRBV20-1 and TRBJ2-7, with D possibly being TRBD1 (5 bases). Trimming shortened V by 6 bases and J by 5 bases, and 8 bases separated the two germline ends. Germline CDR1 is DFQATT and CDR2 is SNEGSKA (reference sequence). This CDR3 spans 10 amino acids. CDR3 amino acids: CSALRDEQYF. The CDR3 coding sequence is TGCAGTGCCCTCAGGGACGAGCAGTACTTC.

This clone was seen only a few times. The genes are TRBV5-1 and TRBJ2-5, with D maybe TRBD1 (6 bases). The ends were cut back, 4 bases at V and 2 bases at J, with 18 bases in the middle. Germline assignment: CDR1 SGHRS and CDR2 YFSETQ. The CDR3 has 16 residues. CDR3 protein: CASSPSGDTFQETQYF. The CDR3, as DNA: TGCGCCAGCAGCCCTAGTGGGGACACTTTTCAAGAGACCCAGTACTTC.

The chain uses TRBV29-1 and TRBJ2-3; TRBD1 might be the D (6 bases). V was pared by 4 bases and J by 2 bases, with 7 bases between. There are 12 residues in the CDR3. In germline, CDR1 is SQVTM, CDR2 ANQGSEA. CDR3 amino acids: CSVGTVTDTQYF. The CDR3 DNA is TGCAGCGTTGGGACAGTCACAGATACGCAGTATTTT.

This clone turned up a few times. The chain carries TRBV29-1 and TRBJ2-1; 8 bases are a match to TRBD2. The CDR3 extends over 18 amino acids. From germline, CDR1 is SQVTM and CDR2 ANQGSEA. Trimming at V came to 5 bases and at J to 0 bases, leaving 15 bases not matched to a gene. CDR3 region: CSVHATSESRGSYNEQFF. The CDR3 nucleotides read TGCAGCGTTCACGCGACTAGCGAATCCCGGGGCTCCTACAATGAGCAGTTCTTC.

This chain links TRBV4-2 with TRBJ1-5, with TRBD1 matching 7 bases. Per germline, CDR1 LGHNA and CDR2 YNFKEQ. The CDR3 has 14 residues. V gave up 4 bases and J gave up 9 bases; unmatched junction bases: 9. The CDR3 protein is CASSPRDSAGPQHF. The CDR3 nucleotides read TGTGCCAGCAGCCCCCGGGACAGCGCAGGGCCCCAGCATTTT.

The gene calls are TRBV2 and TRBJ1-2, with D unclear. The CDR3 is 12 amino acids. V dropped 6 bases and J dropped 7 bases, with 12 bases sitting between them. Per the germline V gene, CDR1 is SNHLY and CDR2 is FYNNEI. The CDR3 DNA reads as TGTGCCAGCAGCGCGGCAGAAGCTGGCTACACCTTC. Translating it yields CASSAAEAGYTF.

The chain uses TRBV7-2 and TRBJ2-5, with TRBD2 matching 13 bases. The germline CDR1 and CDR2 sequences are SGHTA and FQGNSA. CDR3 size: 15 residues. After removal of 2 bases from V and 4 bases from J, the junction contained 1 base not matched to a gene. The CDR3 sequence is CASSLTSGRVETQYF. CDR3 bases: TGTGCCAGCAGCTTAACTAGCGGGAGGGTAGAGACCCAGTACTTC.

This clone came up once. V is TRBV2 and J is TRBJ2-1; D is ambiguous. The ends were cut back, 3 bases at V and 8 bases at J, with 11 bases in the middle. Germline values: CDR1 SNHLY, CDR2 FYNNEI. CDR3 length equals 13 residues. The CDR3 DNA reads TGTGCCAGCAGTGATGGAGTGGGCTATGAGCAGTTCTTC. This encodes CASSDGVGYEQFF. Variable domain in full (rest from reference TRBV2 and TRBJ2-1): EPEVTQTPSHQVTQMGQEVILRCVPISNHLYFYWYRQILGQKVEFLVSFYNNEISEKSEIFDDQFSVERPDGSNFTLKIRSTKLEDSAMYFCASSDGVGYEQFFGPGTRLTVL.

The chain has TRBV10-3 and TRBJ2-5; TRBD1 matches at 9 bases. The CDR3 covers 15 residues. Germline-derived CDR1 and CDR2 are ENHRY and SYGVKD. V dropped 2 bases and J dropped 4; count of bases not matched to a gene: 5. CDR3 in DNA: TGTGCCATCAGTGAGCTCGTGACAGGGGGAGAGACCCAGTACTTC. It is translated as CAISELVTGGETQYF.

This clone was detected a few times. The J gene is TRBJ2-7, the V gene TRBV29-1; possibly TRBD1 for D (6 bases). Trimming removed 6 bases from V and 3 bases from J, with 15 bases in between. Germline V lookup: CDR1 SQVTM, CDR2 ANQGSEA. The length of the CDR3 is 13 residues. CDR3 coding DNA: TGCAGCGTCGCTTCAGGGGTGTTCTACGAGCAGTACTTC. It translates to CSVASGVFYEQYF.